Presented here are 11 T cell receptor beta chains from one specimen sequenced in a study of T-cell memory formation after mild COVID-19 (dated by TCRdb to the early 2020s). The library was prepared using 5' RACE. The instrument was an Illumina NovaSeq 6000. Starting from the raw public reads, TCRdb applied fastp trimming at Q25, assembled clones with MiXCR and retained in-frame beta chains. Identical CDR3 proteins give one entry, which carries the most common genes and DNA. For this sample there are more than 350,000 distinct CDR3 sequences; around a sixth appear just once. The ten largest clonotypes hold 20% to 25% of the sample. Sequencing was performed on PBMCs or a T cell subset sorted from them (not recorded which). All receptors come from a man younger than 35 who had mild COVID-19 (a few samples of this study predate the infection). The sample titles of this study are shuffled in the database, so cell type and time point are left out; the donor was told from shared clones.

The chain couples TRBV18 to TRBJ1-5; perhaps TRBD1 as D (6 bases). The germline V and J ends were trimmed by 5 bases and 3 bases, with 11 bases remaining between them. The CDR3 contains 14 residues. Germline CDR1 reads KGHSH; CDR2 reads LQKENI. The CDR3 coding sequence is TGTGCCAGCTCATACGACAGGAACAATCAGCCCCAGCATTTT. Protein: CASSYDRNNQPQHF.

This clonotype has a handful of counts. The rearrangement links TRBV4-1 to TRBJ2-7, with TRBD2 matching 11 bases. The CDR3 loop spans 16 amino acids. The V gene end was trimmed by 4 bases and the J gene end by 3 bases; junction bases not matched to a gene: 8. Per the germline V gene, CDR1 is MGHRA and CDR2 is YSYEKL. The CDR3 nucleotides read TGCGCCAGCAGCCCTAAGTACCTAGCGGGGGGCTACGAGCAGTACGTC. The encoded protein is CASSPKYLAGGYEQYV.

This clonotype turned up a few times. The chain is built from TRBV7-8 and TRBJ1-5; D not resolved. CDR1 SGHVS and CDR2 FQNEAQ come from the germline V gene. Trimming cost V 0 bases and J 0 bases, with 6 bases left between them. The CDR3 is 15 residues long. Here the CDR3 DNA reads TGTGCCAGCAGCTTAGCCCCAAATAGCAATCAGCCCCAGCATTTT. It translates to CASSLAPNSNQPQHF.

A few counts support this clonotype. The chain carries TRBV7-3 and TRBJ2-1; 12 bases agree with TRBD2. The CDR3 has 16 amino acids. Per the germline V gene, CDR1 is SGHTA and CDR2 is FQGTGA. V was clipped by 0 bases and J by 3 bases; unmatched bases: 0. CDR3 in amino acids: CASSLTTSGGYNEQFF. In DNA, the CDR3 is TGTGCCAGCAGCTTAACGACTAGCGGGGGCTACAATGAGCAGTTCTTC.

V is TRBV11-2 and J is TRBJ2-1, with 7 bases identical to TRBD2. CDR1 is SGHAT, CDR2 FQNNGV, per germline. There are 15 residues in the CDR3. Trimming removed 3 bases from V and 8 bases from J; junction bases left unmatched: 10. In DNA form, the CDR3 reads TGTGCCAGCAGCTTTAGGGGTGCGGGGGTGGATGAGCAGTTCTTC. Translation: CASSFRGAGVDEQFF.

This chain uses TRBV27 with TRBJ1-2; D ambiguous. Trimming pared 3 bases from V and 4 bases from J, leaving 9 bases between. The CDR3 totals 13 residues. The germline V gene has CDR1 MNHEY and CDR2 SMNVEV (reference sequence). The CDR3 DNA follows: TGTGCCAGCAGTTTCTTCGAGGGCTATGGCTACACCTTC. This encodes CASSFFEGYGYTF.

The chain couples TRBV5-1 to TRBJ1-1; 7 positions agree with TRBD1. The CDR3 length is 14 residues. Germline CDR1 and CDR2: SGHRS and YFSETQ. The junction had 9 bases not matched to a gene; V was cut back by 3 bases and J by 7 bases. For the CDR3, the DNA is TGCGCCAGCAGCTCGTTGGGGACAGACCGTGAAGCTTTCTTT. Its translation: CASSSLGTDREAFF.

The chain joins TRBV10-3 to TRBJ2-1; unclear D gene. The CDR3 loop spans 14 amino acids. Germline CDR1 ENHRY, CDR2 SYGVKD. Trimming cost V 4 bases and J 5 bases, with 12 bases left between them. In DNA form, the CDR3 reads TGTGCCATCAGTGGAGCAGGAGCCAACAATGAGCAGTTCTTC. It is translated as CAISGAGANNEQFF.

This clonotype was seen more than once but under ten times. CDR3 nucleotides: TGCGCCAGCAGCCTGAGACAGGGGGAGACCATATATTTT. Its protein is CASSLRQGETIYF. The chain employs TRBV5-1 and TRBJ1-3; 9 positions match TRBD1. The CDR3 contains 13 residues. Losses at the gene ends were 4 bases for V and 10 bases for J; bases not matched to a gene: 6. Germline-derived CDR1 and CDR2 are SGHRS and YFSETQ.

This clonotype was found a few times. The J gene is TRBJ2-4, the V gene TRBV3-1; the D gene is possibly TRBD1 (5 bases). CDR3 length: 15 amino acids. Germline CDR1 LGHDT, CDR2 YNNKEL (reference sequence). Between the trimmed V and J ends, which lost 4 bases and 11 bases, there was a span of 21 bases. As DNA, the CDR3 is TGTGCCAGCAGCCTGTCCCATACCTGGGCAGGGTTTCAGTACTTC. It encodes CASSLSHTWAGFQYF.

In this sample, this clonotype turned up many times. The chain links TRBV29-1 to TRBJ2-5; D is uncertain. Trimming pared 3 bases from V and 1 base from J, leaving 9 bases between. Germline V gene sequence: CDR1 SQVTM, CDR2 ANQGSEA. The length of the CDR3 is 13 residues. DNA for the CDR3: TGCAGCGTTGATAGAGGAATCCAAGAGACCCAGTACTTC. This codes for CSVDRGIQETQYF.